One and the same sample provided the 26 T cell receptor beta chains below, sequenced in a study of early T cells in non-severe SARS-CoV-2 infection. One entry per CDR3 protein, called by TCRdb with MiXCR from the 5' RACE reads. The sample holds approximately 60,000 distinct CDR3 sequences, under 15% seen once. Material for sequencing was whole blood. These receptors all stem from an adult who was a healthcare worker with PCR-confirmed SARS-CoV-2 infection or an uninfected control (not recorded which).

The chain couples TRBV12-3 or TRBV12-4 to TRBJ1-1, with 10 nucleotides matching TRBD1. The CDR3 spans 16 residues. The trim removed 5 bases at V and 4 bases at J, leaving 10 bases unmatched. CDR3 residues: CASSLGQGRSGTEAFF. DNA for the CDR3: TGTGCCAGCAGTCTGGGACAGGGGCGGTCTGGCACTGAAGCTTTCTTT.

This clonotype occurred a few times. CDR3 nucleotide sequence: TGTGCCAGCAGCTTACAGGATGCTGGTGGGAATGAGCAGTTCTTC. This encodes CASSLQDAGGNEQFF. The chain uses TRBV7-2 and TRBJ2-1, with D uncertain. V shed 2 bases and J shed 7 bases, with 15 bases lying between them. The CDR3 is 15 residues long. The germline gives CDR1 SGHTA, CDR2 FQGNSA. Full variable domain (remainder filled in from reference TRBV7-2 and TRBJ2-1): GAGVSQSPSNKVTEKGKDVELRCDPISGHTALYWYRQSLGQGLEFLIYFQGNSAPDKSGLPSDRFSAERTGGSVSTLTIQRTQQEDSAVYLCASSLQDAGGNEQFFGPGTRLTVL.

This clonotype has a handful of counts. This chain connects TRBV28 to TRBJ1-6; 9 bases fit TRBD1. CDR1 MDHEN and CDR2 SYDVKM come from the germline V gene. This CDR3 has 17 amino acids. The J segment lost 3 bases and the V segment lost 2 bases, leaving 5 bases of the junction unmatched. The CDR3 DNA follows: TGTGCCAGCAGTTTACTTAGGACAGGGGTCTATAATTCACCCCTCCACTTT. This sequence encodes CASSLLRTGVYNSPLHF.

In this sample, this clonotype turned up many times. The chain is built from TRBV19 and TRBJ2-1; the D gene is possibly TRBD2 (5 bases). Germline V gene lookup returns CDR1 LNHDA and CDR2 SQIVND (reference sequence). V was clipped by 2 bases and J by 2 bases, with 16 bases between them. The CDR3 loop spans 17 amino acids. CDR3 amino acids: CASSIYSGLTTYNEQFF. The DNA for the CDR3 is TGTGCCAGTAGTATATATTCCGGACTGACCACCTACAATGAGCAGTTCTTC.

This clonotype was detected many times. The chain joins TRBV7-2 to TRBJ1-2; no clear D gene. CDR1 and CDR2 from the germline V gene are SGHTA and FQGNSA. The V and J ends lost 5 bases and 2 bases respectively, with 12 bases between them. The CDR3 has 14 amino acids. CDR3 sequence reads: CASSQGRVNYGYTF. CDR3 DNA sequence: TGTGCCAGCAGCCAAGGACGGGTAAACTATGGCTACACCTTC.

A few counts support this clonotype. The V call is TRBV29-1, the J call TRBJ1-4, with D unclear. CDR1 SQVTM and CDR2 ANQGSEA come from the germline V gene. The V end lost 4 bases, the J end lost 3 bases, and 3 bases lay between the germline ends. This CDR3 region has 11 residues. CDR3 in DNA: TGCAGCGTTGTCTCTAATGAAAAACTGTTTTTT. It translates to CSVVSNEKLFF.

This clonotype was detected a few times. The chain uses TRBV20-1 and TRBJ2-7; the D gene could be TRBD1 or TRBD2 (5 bases each). The CDR3 spans 12 residues. V lost 6 bases and J lost 7, with 16 bases in between. Germline-derived CDR1 and CDR2 are DFQATT and SNEGSKA (reference sequence). The CDR3 nucleotides are TGCAGTGCCGAGCCTAACTGGGGGGAGCAGTACTTC. Translation gives CSAEPNWGEQYF.

This clonotype was counted at least ten times. The V gene is TRBV27, the J gene TRBJ2-7, with D possibly matching TRBD1 (6 bases). Trimming removed 5 bases from V and 0 bases from J, with 20 bases in between. Germline CDR1 reads MNHEY; CDR2 reads SMNVEV (reference sequence). The CDR3 length is 17 residues. The CDR3 DNA is TGTGCCAGCAGTCCTAGCCCAGCCGGACAGATCTCCTACGAGCAGTACTTC. This sequence encodes CASSPSPAGQISYEQYF.

This clonotype was counted many times. The rearrangement links TRBV4-3 to TRBJ1-1, with D uncertain. The CDR3 consists of 14 residues. Trimming left V 0 bases short and J 7 bases short, with 12 bases between. Per the germline V gene, CDR1 is LGHNA and CDR2 is YSLEER. CDR3 DNA: TGCGCCAGCAGCCAAGAAGAGAGTCTAGGTGAAGCTTTCTTT. Protein: CASSQEESLGEAFF.

This clonotype was seen ten or more times. The chain has TRBV6-2 or TRBV6-3 and TRBJ2-1; D remains ambiguous. The length of the CDR3 is 15 residues. The germline V gene has CDR1 MNHEY and CDR2 SVGEGT. Between the trimmed V and J ends, which lost 6 bases and 0 bases, there was a span of 12 bases. The CDR3: CASRRSTGSYNEQFF. In nucleotides, the CDR3 is TGTGCCAGCAGAAGATCGACTGGCTCCTACAATGAGCAGTTCTTC.

This clonotype has a handful of counts. The chain couples TRBV3-1 to TRBJ1-2; D is unresolved. The V gene's germline CDR1 is LGHDT and CDR2 YNNKEL (reference sequence). The CDR3 covers 14 residues. The germline V and J ends were trimmed by 1 base and 8 bases, with 14 bases remaining between them. The CDR3 reads CASSQVVKGGGYTF. DNA for the CDR3: TGTGCCAGCAGCCAAGTGGTGAAGGGCGGCGGCTACACCTTC. Based on the CDR3 plus reference TRBV3-1 and TRBJ1-2, the full variable domain is DTAVSQTPKYLVTQMGNDKSIKCEQNLGHDTMYWYKQDSKKFLKIMFSYNNKELIINETVPNRFSPKSPDKAHLNLHINSLELGDSAVYFCASSQVVKGGGYTFGSGTRLTVV.

This clonotype was seen repeatedly, ten times or more. The rearrangement links TRBV14 to TRBJ2-7; the D is unclear. V lost 0 bases and J lost 6, with 12 bases in between. The CDR3 has 14 residues. Germline V gives CDR1 SGHDN, CDR2 FVKESK. In DNA form, the CDR3 reads TGTGCCAGCAGCCAAGATCTAGGGAACAGCGAGCAGTACTTC. This sequence encodes CASSQDLGNSEQYF.

Note on this clonotype: One end of the junction varies from germline; a read error may be responsible. CDR3: CASSFRDNQPQHF. The CDR3 coding sequence is TGTGCCAGCAGCTTCAGGGATAATCAACCCCAGCATTTT. V usage is TRBV7-2 and J usage is TRBJ1-5; TRBD1 is a possible D gene (5 bases). The CDR3 is 13 residues long. Germline V gives CDR1 SGHTA, CDR2 FQGNSA.

This CDR3 reads CASSPPLKRTGPRVEQFF. CDR3 nucleotides: TGTGCCAGCTCACCACCGCTTAAAAGGACAGGGCCTCGTGTTGAGCAGTTCTTC. V gene TRBV18 combines with J gene TRBJ2-1; 8 bases map to TRBD1. Germline-derived CDR1 and CDR2 are KGHSH and LQKENI. The junction had 16 bases not matched to a gene; V was cut back by 0 bases and J by 9 bases. This CDR3 has 18 amino acids.

This clonotype showed up just a few times. This chain uses TRBV6-7 with TRBJ1-5; D ambiguous. TRBV6-7 is recorded as an ORF, its role being uncertain. With 2 bases removed from V and 6 bases from J, the gap between germline ends came to 17 bases. The CDR3 contains 16 residues. The CDR3 protein is CASSYTDYSAGQPQHF. For the CDR3, the DNA is TGTGCCAGCAGTTACACTGACTACTCCGCCGGTCAGCCCCAGCATTTT.

The chain combines TRBV3-1 with TRBJ2-5; 8 bases fit TRBD1. The CDR3 totals 16 residues. V shed 7 bases and J 1 base; nucleotides not matched to a gene: 11. The germline V gene encodes CDR1 LGHDT and CDR2 YNNKEL (reference sequence). This CDR3 is CASTYFGQGVQETQYF. The CDR3 DNA reads TGTGCCAGCACCTATTTCGGACAGGGAGTCCAAGAGACCCAGTACTTC.

Many counts were recorded for this clonotype. J is TRBJ1-5 and V is TRBV11-3, with D hard to call. From germline, CDR1 is SGHNT and CDR2 YENEEA. The length of the CDR3 is 16 residues. Trimming took 0 bases from V and 0 from J, leaving 9 bases between them. The CDR3 bases are TGTGCCAGCAGCTTAGATTACAGTCATAGCAATCAGCCCCAGCATTTT. As protein: CASSLDYSHSNQPQHF.

This clonotype occurred many times. The V and J genes are TRBV20-1 and TRBJ1-4, with D possibly being TRBD1 (6 bases). CDR1 and CDR2 (germline): DFQATT, SNEGSKA (reference sequence). The CDR3 runs to 23 residues. Trimming took off 6 bases at V and 3 bases at J, with 41 bases between the two ends. The CDR3 protein is CSASTSYRTASGARKVANEKLFF. CDR3 coding DNA: TGCAGTGCCTCTACTTCCTATAGGACAGCATCCGGGGCCAGAAAGGTAGCTAATGAAAAACTGTTTTTT.

To note about this clonotype: The junction does not match germline at one end; this may be a read error. The chain employs TRBV7-7 and TRBJ2-1; D call uncertain. CDR1 and CDR2 from the germline V gene are SSHAT and FNYEAQ (reference sequence). The CDR3 contains 17 residues. CDR3 sequence: CASSLGLGRKGDNEQFF. The CDR3 DNA follows: TGTGCTAGCAGCTTAGGGCTAGGAAGGAAAGGCGACAATGAGCAGTTCTTC.

The V gene is TRBV12-5, the J gene TRBJ1-3; the D gene is possibly TRBD1 (5 bases). V was shortened by 3 bases and J by 0 bases, with 9 bases between the two germline ends. The CDR3 consists of 15 residues. The V gene's germline CDR1 is LGHNT and CDR2 FRNRAP. CDR3 sequence (DNA): TGTGCTAGTGGTTTCCCGGGGGGCTCTGGAAACACCATATATTTT. Translation: CASGFPGGSGNTIYF.

This clonotype was observed a few times. V is TRBV6-1 and J is TRBJ2-7; the D gene is possibly TRBD1 (5 bases). With 2 bases removed from V and 6 bases from J, the gap between germline ends came to 11 bases. There are 13 residues in the CDR3. CDR1 is MNHNS and CDR2 is SASEGT in the germline V gene. The CDR3 reads CASSELGDLEQYF. The CDR3 coding sequence is TGTGCCAGCAGTGAACTAGGGGATCTCGAGCAGTACTTC.

There are a few counts of this clonotype. The chain links TRBV15 to TRBJ2-3, with a weak D call TRBD2 (7 bases). This CDR3 comprises 15 residues. V gave up 5 bases and J gave up 0 bases, with 12 bases separating them. The V gene's germline CDR1 is LNHNV and CDR2 YYDKDF (reference sequence). In nucleotides, the CDR3 is TGTGCCACCAGCCCCGAGGGGGGGAGCACAGATACGCAGTATTTT. It encodes CATSPEGGSTDTQYF.

Points on this clonotype: Just one base apart from a much larger clone, this may be a read error. V usage is TRBV5-6 and J usage is TRBJ2-6; D gene uncertain. Germline V CDR1 and CDR2: SGHDT, YYEEEE. The CDR3 has 16 residues. CDR3 nucleotide sequence: TGTGTCAGCAGCTGGGCAATGTTTTCTGGGGCCAACGTCCTGACTTTC. It codes for CVSSWAMFSGANVLTF.

This clonotype occurred a few times. The genes are TRBV7-8 and TRBJ2-4; perhaps TRBD2 as D (7 bases). Germline assignment: CDR1 SGHVS and CDR2 FQNEAQ. V lost 5 bases and J lost 7, with 18 bases in between. The CDR3 consists of 15 residues. The CDR3 bases are TGTGCCAGCAGCCCCCAACGGGGGGCTAATAACATTCAGTACTTC. Amino acid sequence: CASSPQRGANNIQYF.

Only a few counts were recorded for this clonotype. The CDR3 bases are TGCGCCAGCAGCGACCTTTACGAGCAGTACTTC. This codes for CASSDLYEQYF. The chain uses TRBV5-1 and TRBJ2-7; no firm D call. Trimming removed 4 bases at V and 4 bases at J, with 6 bases between. The CDR3 totals 11 residues. The germline gives CDR1 SGHRS, CDR2 YFSETQ.

This chain joins TRBV7-8 and TRBJ1-2; D is possibly TRBD1 (5 bases). CDR3 length: 13 amino acids. CDR1 SGHVS and CDR2 FQNEAQ come from the germline V gene. The V and J ends lost 4 bases and 7 bases respectively, with 13 bases between them. As DNA, the CDR3 is TGTGCCAGCAGCTCCCCGTCAGGGCCTGGCTACACCTTC. Translation gives CASSSPSGPGYTF.